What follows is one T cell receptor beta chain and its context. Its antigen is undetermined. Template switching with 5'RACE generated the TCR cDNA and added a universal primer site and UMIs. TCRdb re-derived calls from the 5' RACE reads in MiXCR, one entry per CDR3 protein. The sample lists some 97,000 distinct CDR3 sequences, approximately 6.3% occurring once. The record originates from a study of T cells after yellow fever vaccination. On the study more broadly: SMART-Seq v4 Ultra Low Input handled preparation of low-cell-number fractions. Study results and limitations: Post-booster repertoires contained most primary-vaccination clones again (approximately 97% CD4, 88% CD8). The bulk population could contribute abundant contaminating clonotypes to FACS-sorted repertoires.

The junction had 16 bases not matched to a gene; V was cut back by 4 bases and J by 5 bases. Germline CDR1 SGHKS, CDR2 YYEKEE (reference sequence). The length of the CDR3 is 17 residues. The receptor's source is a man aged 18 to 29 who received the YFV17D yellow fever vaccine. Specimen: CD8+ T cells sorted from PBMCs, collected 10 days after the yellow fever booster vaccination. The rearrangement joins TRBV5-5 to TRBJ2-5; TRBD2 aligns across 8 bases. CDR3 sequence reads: CASSPRPSGAGGETQYF. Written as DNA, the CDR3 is TGTGCCAGCAGCCCCCGACCCTCAGGGGCGGGGGGCGAGACCCAGTACTTC.